This section outlines one TCR beta chain sequence together with its context. As yet, its antigen is unknown. V lost 2 bases to trimming and J lost 7 bases, with 6 bases between them. The length of the CDR3 is 12 residues. Per the germline V gene, CDR1 is MNHNS and CDR2 is SASEGT. Sequencing was performed with immunoSEQ multiplex PCR; in TCRdb, only in-frame clones are kept and a portion is missing. Here the sample spans about 34,000 clones, more than 75% being singletons. The data derive from a study of T cells in narcolepsy. Study-wide findings and caveats: Autoreactive HCRT-specific and TRIB2-specific clonotypes were marked in same-patient CSF-versus-blood CD4+ comparisons.

Sequencing was done on a sample of memory (CD45RA-) CD4+ T cells from blood. The sequence derives from a human donor in good health. The chain couples TRBV6-1 to TRBJ2-1, with D hard to call. CDR3 DNA sequence: TGTGCCAGCAGTGAAATTGGGAATGAGCAGTTCTTC. Translation: CASSEIGNEQFF.